This TCR beta chain originates from a study of neurological immune-mediated disorders. This clonotype came up many times. The V and J ends lost 2 bases and 2 bases respectively, with 18 bases between them. This CDR3 has 18 amino acids. CDR1 is KGHSH and CDR2 is LQKENI in the germline V gene. Synthesis of cDNA was accomplished via 5'RACE employing 10-nucleotide random UMIs. TCRdb processed the 5' RACE reads anew with MiXCR; each CDR3 protein has one entry. The sample shows 65,000 to 80,000 distinct CDR3 sequences, more than 15% of them seen only once. The rearrangement joins TRBV18 to TRBJ2-2, with D perhaps TRBD1 (7 bases). The TCR sequence derives from a woman in her 40s in good health. Sequencing used PBMCs. CDR3 sequence: CASSPVPGDSFNTGELFF. The CDR3 coding sequence is TGTGCCAGCTCACCAGTACCGGGGGACAGCTTTAACACCGGGGAGCTGTTTTTT.